This TCR beta chain was captured in a study of identifying expanded T cells in peripheral blood. Collection occurred without any documented infections or immune events in donors. This CDR3 contains 11 residues. V shed 5 bases and J shed 8 bases, with 13 bases lying between them. CDR1 is GTSNPN and CDR2 is SVGIG in the germline V gene (reference sequence). Study results and caveats: Roughly two-week clone count variance significantly increased as total template count grew. About 1.3 clones differed between technical replicates, versus around 15 and 18 over time.

Regarding this clone: Its antigen is as yet unknown.

Only in-frame clones appear in the TCRdb table, and some are missing; sequencing was by immunoSEQ multiplex PCR. The data show 95,000 to 150,000 clones, with approximately 80% seen just once and roughly 3.3% held by the top ten. The chain combines TRBV30 with TRBJ2-7; D may match TRBD1 or TRBD2 (5 bases each). The material sequenced was blood. This TCR was sampled from a person aged 18-70 years in good health. The CDR3 sequence: CAWGTLEKQYF. For the CDR3, the DNA is TGTGCCTGGGGGACCTTGGAGAAGCAGTACTTC.